A single sample is the source of the 22 T cell receptor beta chains below, sequenced in a study of T cells in Graves' hyperthyroidism and ophthalmopathy. Amplified TCR beta CDR3 regions came from RNA transcripts. With the HTBI primer set, the TCR CDR3 went through a first round of RT-PCR. TCRdb used MiXCR to reprocess the multiplex PCR reads, holding one entry per CDR3 protein. The sample has some 620,000 distinct CDR3 sequences; 15% to 20% are singletons. The specimen was blood. The receptors were gathered from a woman in her 30s with Graves' hyperthyroidism.

This clonotype showed up just a few times. The V call is TRBV30, the J call TRBJ2-5, with D tentatively TRBD2 (6 bases). CDR1 and CDR2 from the germline V gene are GTSNPN and SVGIG (reference sequence). V was cut by 8 bases and J by 2 bases, with 15 bases left in between. This CDR3 spans 13 amino acids. In DNA, the CDR3 is TGTGCCGGCCGGGGGAGCGGACAAGAGACCCAGTACTTC. It specifies CAGRGSGQETQYF.

This clonotype showed up many times. V and J are TRBV7-3 and TRBJ1-2, with 12 nucleotides matching TRBD1. This CDR3 region has 21 residues. J was trimmed by 3 bases and V by 5 bases; bases with no gene match: 22. Germline CDR1 is SGHTA and CDR2 is FQGTGA. The CDR3 here is CASSLNRDRGRLYASDYGYTF. The DNA for the CDR3 is TGTGCCAGCAGCCTCAATCGGGACAGGGGGCGTTTGTATGCGTCGGACTATGGCTACACCTTC.

This clonotype showed up just a few times. The chain carries TRBV20-1 and TRBJ2-2, with 8 bases that match TRBD1. V lost 1 base to trimming and J lost 3 bases; unmatched junction nucleotides: 4. This CDR3 has 15 amino acids. Per the germline V gene, CDR1 is DFQATT and CDR2 is SNEGSKA (reference sequence). CDR3 in DNA: TGCAGTGCTAGAGGGGGGACAGGACACACCGGGGAGCTGTTTTTT. Protein sequence: CSARGGTGHTGELFF.

V and J are TRBV24-1 and TRBJ2-3; 9 nucleotides agree with TRBD1. The trim removed 0 bases at V and 4 bases at J, leaving 4 bases unmatched. CDR3 length: 16 residues. Germline V CDR1 and CDR2: KGHDR, SFDVKD. The CDR3 bases are TGTGCCACCAGTGATTTGGGGGACAGGGACGCAGATACGCAGTATTTT. Translated, it gives CATSDLGDRDADTQYF.

This clonotype showed up many times. The CDR3 bases are TGCAGTGCTGGCATAGCGGGATTCACAGATACGCAGTATTTT. Protein sequence: CSAGIAGFTDTQYF. The V and J genes are TRBV20-1 and TRBJ2-3, with TRBD2 matching 8 bases. Germline-derived CDR1 and CDR2 are DFQATT and SNEGSKA (reference sequence). This CDR3 region has 14 residues. The V gene end was trimmed by 5 bases and the J gene end by 2 bases; junction bases not matched to a gene: 6.

As concerns this clonotype: A read error is likely, as this CDR3 ends without the conserved phenylalanine or tryptophan. The genes are TRBV18 and TRBJ1-5; D remains ambiguous. The length of the CDR3 is 12 residues. Trimming stripped 2 bases from V and 5 bases from J, with 4 bases between. The V gene's germline CDR1 is KGHSH and CDR2 LQKENI. CDR3 sequence (DNA): TGTGCCAGCTCACCAGGGGATCAGCCCCAGCATTTG. It specifies CASSPGDQPQHL.

V usage is TRBV7-8 and J usage is TRBJ2-5; 9 nucleotides line up with TRBD2. Per the germline V gene, CDR1 is SGHVS and CDR2 is FQNEAQ. Trimming at V came to 3 bases and at J to 5 bases, leaving 7 bases not matched to a gene. The CDR3 runs 15 residues. CDR3 sequence reads: CASSFLAGEGETQYF. In nucleotides, the CDR3 is TGTGCCAGCAGCTTTTTAGCGGGAGAAGGGGAGACCCAGTACTTC.

The table lists this clonotype with a few counts. V gene TRBV20-1 combines with J gene TRBJ2-7; D is perhaps TRBD1 (6 bases). The CDR3 totals 13 residues. V was clipped by 7 bases and J by 0 bases, with 13 bases between them. Germline CDR1 reads DFQATT; CDR2 reads SNEGSKA (reference sequence). CDR3 in amino acids: CSVPGQPSYEQYF. The CDR3 DNA reads TGCAGTGTTCCGGGACAACCCTCCTACGAGCAGTACTTC.

The chain recombines TRBV5-6 with TRBJ2-7, with D tentatively TRBD1 (5 bases). With 0 bases removed from V and 9 bases from J, the gap between germline ends came to 16 bases. The CDR3 is 14 residues long. Germline lookup yields CDR1 SGHDT and CDR2 YYEEEE. The CDR3 DNA reads TGTGCCAGCAGCTTGGGGCAGGGTACCTTCGTGCAGTACTTC. Translation: CASSLGQGTFVQYF.

This clonotype was observed a few times. The V and J genes are TRBV15 and TRBJ1-5; D perhaps matches TRBD1 (6 bases). Germline V lookup: CDR1 LNHNV, CDR2 YYDKDF (reference sequence). The CDR3 spans 16 residues. Trimming stripped 6 bases from V and 1 base from J, with 16 bases between. The CDR3 DNA reads as TGTGCCACCAGAGTGGGGGGGCTCGGGAGCAATCAGCCCCAGCATTTT. It codes for CATRVGGLGSNQPQHF.

V and J are TRBV11-2 and TRBJ2-5; perhaps TRBD1 as D (6 bases). Trimming shortened V by 5 bases and J by 2 bases, and 9 bases separated the two germline ends. CDR1 and CDR2 from the germline V gene are SGHAT and FQNNGV. The CDR3 is 13 amino acids. In nucleotides, the CDR3 is TGTGCCAGCAGCAATACAGGGCAAGAGACCCAGTACTTC. Amino acids: CASSNTGQETQYF.

At least ten counts were recorded for this clonotype. The chain links TRBV28 to TRBJ2-1; perhaps TRBD1 as D (5 bases). V was shortened by 5 bases and J by 2 bases, with 22 bases between the two germline ends. The CDR3 length is 18 residues. Germline CDR1 is MDHEN and CDR2 is SYDVKM. CDR3 bases: TGTGCCAGCAGTCCTCGAAAAGGGGCCCCGGGCCCCTACAATGAGCAGTTCTTC. It translates to CASSPRKGAPGPYNEQFF. The variable domain in full, completed from reference TRBV28 and TRBJ2-1, reads DVKVTQSSRYLVKRTGEKVFLECVQDMDHENMFWYRQDPGLGLRLIYFSYDVKMKEKGDIPEGYSVSREKKERFSLILESASTNQTSMYLCASSPRKGAPGPYNEQFFGPGTRLTVL.

This clonotype showed up just a few times. The chain couples TRBV5-1 to TRBJ2-5; possibly TRBD1 for D (5 bases). V was cut by 4 bases and J by 2 bases, with 12 bases left in between. The CDR3 is 14 amino acids. The germline gives CDR1 SGHRS, CDR2 YFSETQ. Here the CDR3 DNA reads TGCGCCAGCAGCCCGCTTCAGGGTCAAGAGACCCAGTACTTC. Translating gives CASSPLQGQETQYF.

In this sample, this clonotype turned up many times. The chain carries TRBV2 and TRBJ2-1, with TRBD1 matching over 7 bases. From germline, CDR1 is SNHLY and CDR2 FYNNEI. The CDR3 totals 15 residues. Unmatched junction bases numbered 5, after V lost 6 bases and J lost 0 bases. CDR3 DNA sequence: TGTGCCAGCAGCTTGGGACAGAACTCCTACAATGAGCAGTTCTTC. As protein: CASSLGQNSYNEQFF.

This clonotype was seen repeatedly, ten times or more. The CDR3 DNA reads TGTGCCTGGAGTGTTCAGTCCAACACTGAAGCTTTCTTT. Translating it yields CAWSVQSNTEAFF. V gene TRBV30 combines with J gene TRBJ1-1; unclear D gene. Per germline, CDR1 GTSNPN and CDR2 SVGIG (reference sequence). This CDR3 comprises 13 residues. The V end was cut by 0 bases, the J end by 2 bases, with 7 bases between.

This clonotype was observed at least ten times. The genes are TRBV6-1 and TRBJ2-7, with 11 bases lining up with TRBD2. Germline assignment: CDR1 MNHNS and CDR2 SASEGT. CDR3 length equals 14 residues. Germline trimming cut 6 bases from V and 5 bases from J; bases unmatched to any gene: 6. CDR3 coding DNA: TGTGCCAGCAGGAATAGCGGGAGGGTCAACGAGCAGTACTTC. Translating gives CASRNSGRVNEQYF.

This clonotype has a count of ten or more. The rearrangement joins TRBV7-2 to TRBJ1-1; maybe TRBD1 (5 bases). V lost 3 bases and J lost 6, with 14 bases in between. The length of the CDR3 is 14 residues. The germline V gene encodes CDR1 SGHTA and CDR2 FQGNSA. As DNA, the CDR3 is TGTGCCAGCAGCTTGCCTGACAGAAAGGCTGAAGCTTTCTTT. Protein: CASSLPDRKAEAFF.

The chain has TRBV11-2 and TRBJ2-7; D is uncertain. Trimming removed 8 bases from V and 6 bases from J, with 14 bases in between. Germline loops: CDR1 SGHAT, CDR2 FQNNGV. The CDR3 extends over 12 amino acids. As DNA, the CDR3 is TGTGCCAGCGGCTCAGGCACTCTCGAGCAGTACTTC. Its translation: CASGSGTLEQYF.

The rearrangement uses TRBV20-1 and TRBJ1-1, with 8 bases lining up with TRBD1. This CDR3 region has 16 residues. V lost 3 bases, J lost 0 bases, and 9 bases stayed unmatched. Germline values: CDR1 DFQATT, CDR2 SNEGSKA (reference sequence). The chain's CDR3 is CSASGQGILVNTEAFF. CDR3 nucleotide sequence: TGCAGTGCTAGCGGACAGGGCATATTGGTGAACACTGAAGCTTTCTTT.

This clonotype was detected only a few times. This chain uses TRBV4-2 with TRBJ2-7; D perhaps matches TRBD1 (6 bases). V was cut by 3 bases and J by 7 bases, with 13 bases left in between. Looked up from germline, CDR1 is LGHNA and CDR2 is YNFKEQ. The CDR3 has 13 residues. Written as DNA, the CDR3 is TGTGCCAGCAGCCAGGCCGGGACATTAGAGCAGTACTTC. The encoded protein is CASSQAGTLEQYF.

This clonotype was counted only a few times. The chain uses TRBV19 and TRBJ2-1; the match to TRBD1 covers 7 bases. V shed 5 bases and J 5 bases; nucleotides not matched to a gene: 18. This CDR3 contains 18 residues. Germline lookup yields CDR1 LNHDA and CDR2 SQIVND (reference sequence). The CDR3 here is CASSPRTGETALNNEQFF. Written as DNA, the CDR3 is TGTGCCAGTAGTCCCCGGACAGGCGAGACCGCCTTGAACAATGAGCAGTTCTTC. The variable domain in full, completed from reference TRBV19 and TRBJ2-1, reads DGGITQSPKYLFRKEGQNVTLSCEQNLNHDAMYWYRQDPGQGLRLIYYSQIVNDFQKGDIAEGYSVSREKKESFPLTVTSAQKNPTAFYLCASSPRTGETALNNEQFFGPGTRLTVL.

This clonotype was observed a handful of times. The CDR3 coding sequence is TGTGCCAGCAGCTTCTTACCGGTTAATGAAAAACTGTTTTTT. This encodes CASSFLPVNEKLFF. The chain uses TRBV11-2 and TRBJ1-4; unclear D gene. CDR1 and CDR2 from the germline V gene are SGHAT and FQNNGV. CDR3 length: 14 residues. V lost 3 bases and J lost 4, with 9 bases in between.